These 21 T cell receptor beta chains came from one sample sequenced in a study of CD8+ T cells in alopecia areata. Alopecia areata patients gave lesional scalp punch biopsies and peripheral blood samples. As the sequencing template, cDNA was produced by extracting RNA and reverse transcribing it. Data came from immunoSEQ multiplex PCR; TCRdb stores just in-frame clones and leaves some out. This sample has roughly 20,000 clones; 60% to 80% occur once, and the top ten carry more than 6%. Sequenced material: skin, taken at week 0. The source is a human donor with alopecia areata.

This clone has just a few counts. The V gene is TRBV6-1, the J gene TRBJ2-3; D possibly uses TRBD1 or TRBD2 (6 bases each). Germline V CDR1 and CDR2: MNHNS, SASEGT. Trimming took off 8 bases at V and 1 base at J, with 13 bases between the two ends. This CDR3 is built from 14 residues. The CDR3 sequence: CASGGGYRTDTQYF. The CDR3 DNA is TGTGCCAGCGGAGGGGGTTATCGCACAGATACGCAGTATTTT.

For the CDR3, the DNA is TGTGCCAGCAGCTTAGGAGGGCGCGGCTACACCTTC. Translating gives CASSLGGRGYTF. The J gene is TRBJ1-2, the V gene TRBV13; D gene ambiguous. Germline V gives CDR1 PRHDT, CDR2 FYEKMQ (reference sequence). V lost 0 bases to trimming and J lost 8 bases, with 7 bases between them. The CDR3 has 12 residues.

This clone was counted once. This chain links TRBV6-5 with TRBJ2-7; perhaps TRBD2 as D (7 bases). Trimming pared 4 bases from V and 7 bases from J, leaving 23 bases between. CDR1 is MNHEY, CDR2 SVGAGI, per germline. This CDR3 has 16 amino acids. The CDR3 DNA follows: TGTGCCAGCAGTTCCCTCAGCGCGGGGGCCACGGGTGAGCAGTACTTC. Amino acid sequence: CASSSLSAGATGEQYF.

The rearrangement uses TRBV5-1 and TRBJ2-2; TRBD1 agrees at 7 bases. Germline trimming cut 3 bases from V and 5 bases from J; bases unmatched to any gene: 4. CDR3 length: 14 residues. Per germline, CDR1 SGHRS and CDR2 YFSETQ. This CDR3 reads CASSYDRETGELFF. In DNA form, the CDR3 reads TGCGCCAGCAGCTACGACAGGGAAACCGGGGAGCTGTTTTTT.

The rearrangement joins TRBV2 to TRBJ1-2; unclear D gene. The CDR3 totals 13 residues. The V gene's germline CDR1 is SNHLY and CDR2 FYNNEI. Trimming shortened V by 7 bases and J by 5 bases, and 14 bases separated the two germline ends. The CDR3 DNA sequence: TGTGCCAGCAATCTGGCGCTTGGGTATGGCTACACCTTC. This translates into CASNLALGYGYTF.

This chain connects TRBV4-3 to TRBJ2-1; D remains ambiguous. V lost 1 base and J 0 bases, leaving 10 bases between the germline ends. This CDR3 contains 16 residues. Germline CDR1 LGHNA, CDR2 YSLEER. The CDR3, as DNA: TGCGCCAGCAGCCAAGTCCCCTTTTACTCCTACAATGAGCAGTTCTTC. Translating gives CASSQVPFYSYNEQFF.

CDR3 loop: CASSLGGGGAGTQYF. DNA for the CDR3: TGTGCCAGCAGCTTAGGTGGCGGGGGAGCGGGGACCCAGTACTTC. The chain carries TRBV7-2 and TRBJ2-5, with 7 bases matching TRBD2. This CDR3 has 15 amino acids. V dropped 1 base and J dropped 7; count of bases not matched to a gene: 9. Germline CDR1 SGHTA, CDR2 FQGNSA.

This clone was observed a handful of times. The chain joins TRBV7-9 to TRBJ1-2; tentative D call: TRBD1 (5 bases). Per the germline V gene, CDR1 is SEHNR and CDR2 is FQNEAQ (reference sequence). The CDR3 length is 18 residues. V was shortened by 4 bases and J by 2 bases, with 23 bases between the two germline ends. CDR3 nucleotides: TGTGCCAGCAGCTCCCGAGGCGGGGCGGAATACATCAACTATGGCTACACCTTC. Its protein is CASSSRGGAEYINYGYTF.

V usage is TRBV7-9 and J usage is TRBJ2-3, with D perhaps matching TRBD2 (6 bases). Between the trimmed V and J ends, which lost 0 bases and 2 bases, there was a span of 21 bases. The CDR3 loop spans 19 amino acids. Germline V gene lookup returns CDR1 SEHNR and CDR2 FQNEAQ (reference sequence). CDR3 in amino acids: CASSLAFARDQTYTDTQYF. CDR3 in DNA: TGTGCCAGCAGCTTAGCTTTTGCGCGGGACCAAACCTACACAGATACGCAGTATTTT.

The chain combines TRBV27 with TRBJ2-5, with D perhaps matching TRBD2 (5 bases). The CDR3 totals 15 residues. Germline V gene lookup returns CDR1 MNHEY and CDR2 SMNVEV (reference sequence). V gave up 5 bases and J gave up 1 base, with 14 bases separating them. CDR3 sequence reads: CASSPTETIQETQYF. DNA for the CDR3: TGTGCCAGCAGTCCAACCGAGACTATCCAAGAGACCCAGTACTTC.

This clone is termed medium-sized. The chain is built from TRBV5-5 and TRBJ2-6; TRBD1 aligns across 10 bases. CDR3 length equals 17 residues. V gave up 4 bases and J gave up 1 base; unmatched junction bases: 5. Germline lookup yields CDR1 SGHKS and CDR2 YYEKEE (reference sequence). CDR3 in amino acids: CASSRGQGESGANVLTF. DNA for the CDR3: TGTGCCAGCAGCCGTGGACAGGGGGAGTCTGGGGCCAACGTCCTGACTTTC. The full variable domain, in which reference TRBV5-5 and TRBJ2-6 provide the parts outside the CDR3, is DAGVTQSPTHLIKTRGQQVTLRCSPISGHKSVSWYQQVLGQGPQFIFQYYEKEERGRGNFPDRFSARQFPNYSSELNVNALLLGDSALYLCASSRGQGESGANVLTFGAGSRLTVL.

The chain employs TRBV19 and TRBJ1-1, with D perhaps matching TRBD1 (6 bases). Trimming took off 6 bases at V and 11 bases at J, with 16 bases between the two ends. CDR1 LNHDA and CDR2 SQIVND come from the germline V gene (reference sequence). The CDR3 is made up of 12 amino acids. This CDR3 reads CASRNPQGSAFF. Here the CDR3 DNA reads TGTGCCAGTAGGAATCCTCAGGGGTCGGCTTTCTTT.

The gene calls are TRBV6-6 and TRBJ2-5; 8 positions agree with TRBD1. Germline values: CDR1 MNHNY, CDR2 SVGAGI (reference sequence). V dropped 5 bases and J dropped 5; count of bases not matched to a gene: 7. The CDR3 sequence is 14 residues long. The CDR3 coding sequence is TGTGCCAGCAGTCTCGCTCGACAGGGGGAGACCCAGTACTTC. Encoded protein: CASSLARQGETQYF.

This chain's CDR3 is CASSFPGSGYGYTF. The DNA for the CDR3 is TGTGCCAGCAGCTTTCCGGGGAGCGGCTATGGCTACACCTTC. The genes are TRBV7-2 and TRBJ1-2; D gene unclear. This CDR3 is built from 14 residues. With 3 bases removed from V and 4 bases from J, the gap between germline ends came to 12 bases. Germline CDR1 and CDR2: SGHTA and FQGNSA.

This clone came up a few times. The V gene is TRBV6-1, the J gene TRBJ2-7; a weak D match, TRBD2 (5 bases). The CDR3 length is 14 residues. Trimming took 8 bases from V and 0 from J, leaving 14 bases between them. Germline values: CDR1 MNHNS, CDR2 SASEGT. The CDR3 nucleotides are TGTGCCAGCCCCGCGGACTCCTACTCCTACGAGCAGTACTTC. Translating it yields CASPADSYSYEQYF.

The V gene is TRBV7-2, the J gene TRBJ1-2, with D possibly matching TRBD1 (5 bases). The CDR3 has 12 amino acids. The V end was cut by 2 bases, the J end by 9 bases, with 10 bases between. Germline CDR1 SGHTA, CDR2 FQGNSA. The CDR3 protein is CASSLLGESYTF. CDR3 coding DNA: TGTGCCAGCAGCTTACTAGGGGAAAGCTACACCTTC.

The chain has TRBV7-9 and TRBJ2-2; 9 bases line up with TRBD2. J was trimmed by 2 bases and V by 7 bases; bases with no gene match: 8. The CDR3 is made up of 16 amino acids. The germline CDR1 and CDR2 sequences are SEHNR and FQNEAQ (reference sequence). As DNA, the CDR3 is TGTGCCAGCACCTTTAGCGGGGGCCTTAACACCGGGGAGCTGTTTTTT. Amino acids: CASTFSGGLNTGELFF.

This clone was detected a few times. The chain has TRBV7-2 and TRBJ2-1; D is ambiguous. Per germline, CDR1 SGHTA and CDR2 FQGNSA. This CDR3 region has 16 residues. Trimming cost V 2 bases and J 6 bases, with 17 bases left between them. CDR3 region: CASSLSPGGDINEQFF. The CDR3 DNA reads TGTGCCAGCAGCTTATCCCCGGGTGGCGACATCAATGAGCAGTTCTTC.

This clone was seen more than once but under ten times. The chain combines TRBV30 with TRBJ1-6; D is unclear. CDR3 length equals 12 residues. Germline loops: CDR1 GTSNPN, CDR2 SVGIG (reference sequence). Trimming shortened V by 4 bases and J by 7 bases, and 8 bases separated the two germline ends. The CDR3 bases are TGTGCCTGGACCCCTCCAAATTCACCCCTCCACTTT. Translating gives CAWTPPNSPLHF. The full variable domain, with the rest looked up from reference TRBV30 and TRBJ1-6, is SQTIHQWPATLVQPVGSPLSLECTVEGTSNPNLYWYRQAAGRGLQLLFYSVGIGQISSEVPQNLSASRPQDRQFILSSKKLLLSDSGFYLCAWTPPNSPLHFGNGTRLTVT.

This clone occurred a few times. The chain couples TRBV18 to TRBJ2-5; 13 nucleotides match TRBD2. J was trimmed by 4 bases and V by 3 bases; bases with no gene match: 11. Germline V gene sequence: CDR1 KGHSH, CDR2 LQKENI. The CDR3 has 18 residues. CDR3 amino acids: CASSPDFWTSGGRETQYF. In DNA, the CDR3 is TGTGCCAGCTCACCCGACTTCTGGACTAGCGGGGGTCGAGAGACCCAGTACTTC.

The chain employs TRBV4-1 and TRBJ2-3, with D maybe TRBD1 (6 bases). This CDR3 spans 14 amino acids. CDR1 is MGHRA and CDR2 is YSYEKL in the germline V gene. V was cut by 5 bases and J by 2 bases, with 11 bases left in between. CDR3 amino acids: CASSAQGTTDTQYF. CDR3 in DNA: TGCGCCAGCAGCGCACAGGGTACCACAGATACGCAGTATTTT.